This TCR beta chain was profiled in a study of shared T cell receptors in the human thymus. TCRdb's table, derived via immunoSEQ multiplex PCR, lists solely in-frame clones and lacks some. The sample consists of 700,000 or so clones, approximately 83% of them appearing once. CDR1 MDHEN and CDR2 SYDVKM come from the germline V gene. The CDR3 is made up of 14 amino acids. V dropped 6 bases and J dropped 3; count of bases not matched to a gene: 7. The same data also contributed to another study, on human thymus T cells. That source reports: All donors were healthy Finnish infants who were undergoing corrective surgery to treat congenital heart defects. Thymus pieces cut out during corrective heart surgery were the tissue that was used. Highly overlapping thymic repertoires among unrelated individuals were reported in related research.

This TCR was recovered from a girl less than two years old with a congenital heart defect. The sequencing input was thymocytes. The rearrangement joins TRBV28 to TRBJ1-2; 7 nucleotides line up with TRBD1. CDR3: CASRDRLIHYGYTF. DNA for the CDR3: TGTGCCAGCAGGGACAGGCTCATACACTATGGCTACACCTTC.